The present T cell receptor beta chain was sequenced within a study of CD8 T cells in ankylosing spondylitis. Quantitative 5'-RACE with molecular barcodes was used to make the TCR beta libraries. TCRdb re-called the 5' RACE reads with MiXCR, one entry per CDR3 protein. This sample has fewer than 750,000 distinct CDR3 sequences; under 20% occur once, and the top ten carry roughly a fifth. Study conclusions and caveats: The study identified a TCR beta motif of 7 or 8 highly homologous variants that appeared characteristic of ankylosing spondylitis blood. Enrichment of disease-linked clones was reportedly significant in matched ankylosing spondylitis synovial fluid.

V dropped 8 bases and J dropped 7 bases, with 14 bases sitting between them. The CDR3 runs 13 residues. This clonotype was seen a few times. Its antigen is as yet unknown. The sequence came from a male donor with ankylosing spondylitis. The sequenced sample consisted of blood, either unsorted or a sorted T cell fraction (not recorded which). The chain combines TRBV12-3 or TRBV12-4 with TRBJ2-2; no reliable D call. CDR3 region: CASPSPSCGELFF. The CDR3 DNA sequence: TGTGCCAGCCCATCTCCGAGTTGCGGGGAGCTGTTTTTT.